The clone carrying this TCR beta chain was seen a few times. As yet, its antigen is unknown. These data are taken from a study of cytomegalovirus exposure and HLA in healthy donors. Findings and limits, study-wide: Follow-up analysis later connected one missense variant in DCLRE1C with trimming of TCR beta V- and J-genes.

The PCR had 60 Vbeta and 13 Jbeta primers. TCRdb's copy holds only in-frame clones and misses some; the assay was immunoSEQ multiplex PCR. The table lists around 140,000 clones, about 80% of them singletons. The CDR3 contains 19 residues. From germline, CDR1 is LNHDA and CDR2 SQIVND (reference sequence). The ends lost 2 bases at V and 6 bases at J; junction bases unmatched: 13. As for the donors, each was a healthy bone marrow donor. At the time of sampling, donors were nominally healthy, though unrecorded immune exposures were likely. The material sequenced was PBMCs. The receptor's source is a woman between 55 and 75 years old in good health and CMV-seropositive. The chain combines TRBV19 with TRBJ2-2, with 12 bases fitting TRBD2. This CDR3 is CASSILPPLAGGRAGELFF. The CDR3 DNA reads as TGTGCCAGTAGTATACTACCCCCTCTAGCGGGAGGGCGGGCCGGGGAGCTGTTTTTT.